This TCR beta chain derives from a study of OX40 agonist ivuxolimab in advanced cancers. CDR3 length equals 14 residues. Germline V gene data show CDR1 as MNHEY and CDR2 as SVGAGI. J was trimmed by 5 bases and V by 6 bases; bases with no gene match: 8. Notes on the study in general: Circulating CD4+ and CD8+ T cells showed clonal expansion by week 6 at 0.1 to 3.0 mg/kg.

On this clone itself: What it binds is unknown.

Generated by immunoSEQ multiplex PCR, the TCRdb table keeps only in-frame clones and is missing some. The sample holds tens of thousands of clones, approximately 90% seen once. No patient had autoimmune disease or received systemic immunosuppression. Specimen: CD4+ or CD8+ T cells sorted from blood, collected in a trial of the OX40 agonist ivuxolimab. The rearrangement uses TRBV6-5 and TRBJ1-2; 8 bases fit TRBD1. This TCR came from an adult with an advanced solid tumor such as melanoma, head and neck, liver or kidney cancer. CDR3 nucleotide sequence: TGTGCCAGCAGGGGGACAGGTCGTCGGTATGGCTACACCTTC. It encodes CASRGTGRRYGYTF.